This entry lists 20 T cell receptor beta chains sequenced from one sample in a study of T cells in Graves' hyperthyroidism and ophthalmopathy. RNA transcripts were the template for amplifying TCR beta CDR3 regions. The TCR CDR3 was amplified in a first-round RT-PCR using the HTBI primer set. TCRdb reprocessed the multiplex PCR reads with MiXCR, giving one entry per CDR3 protein. This sample has some 650,000 distinct CDR3 sequences, with 16% found just once. The sequenced sample consisted of blood. The source is a woman in her 40s with Graves' ophthalmopathy.

The V call is TRBV20-1, the J call TRBJ1-5, with a tentative D call TRBD1 (6 bases). Germline V gene sequence: CDR1 DFQATT, CDR2 SNEGSKA (reference sequence). Trimming removed 1 base from V and 6 bases from J, with 13 bases in between. This CDR3 is built from 14 residues. The CDR3 coding sequence is TGCAGTGCTAGAGGGGCAGGGGATAGTCAGCCCCAGCATTTT. It specifies CSARGAGDSQPQHF.

There are many counts of this clonotype. The chain employs TRBV12-3 or TRBV12-4 and TRBJ1-1; D unclear. Trimming cost V 2 bases and J 0 bases, with 10 bases left between them. The CDR3 extends over 15 amino acids. Here the CDR3 DNA reads TGTGCCAGCAGTTTAACTAGCCAGATGAACACTGAAGCTTTCTTT. It yields the protein CASSLTSQMNTEAFF.

This chain joins TRBV7-8 and TRBJ2-3; 8 positions agree with TRBD2. The CDR3 is 16 amino acids. CDR1 and CDR2 (germline): SGHVS, FQNEAQ. Trimming at V came to 6 bases and at J to 3 bases, leaving 11 bases not matched to a gene. CDR3 amino acids: CASSSSLAGRTDTQYF. The CDR3 DNA sequence: TGTGCCAGCAGTTCCTCTCTAGCGGGCAGGACAGATACGCAGTATTTT.

This clonotype was observed many times. V gene TRBV6-1 combines with J gene TRBJ2-1, with 11 bases fitting TRBD2. The CDR3 runs 15 residues. J gave up 7 bases and V 6 bases, and 8 bases lay outside the gene matches. Looked up from germline, CDR1 is MNHNS and CDR2 is SASEGT. Written as DNA, the CDR3 is TGTGCCAGCAGGTCACTAGCGGGAGTGGGTAATGAGCAGTTCTTC. Encoded protein: CASRSLAGVGNEQFF.

This clonotype was picked up many times. The rearrangement uses TRBV7-9 and TRBJ1-2; no firm D call. V lost 5 bases, J lost 4 bases, and 11 bases lay in between. The CDR3 totals 13 residues. In germline, CDR1 is SEHNR, CDR2 FQNEAQ (reference sequence). CDR3 nucleotides: TGTGCCAGCAGCATTTTGGCGGTCTATGGCTACACCTTC. As protein: CASSILAVYGYTF.

The chain links TRBV15 to TRBJ2-1, with 8 bases that match TRBD2. The CDR3 loop spans 13 amino acids. The germline V gene encodes CDR1 LNHNV and CDR2 YYDKDF (reference sequence). V lost 2 bases, J lost 8 bases, and 2 bases stayed unmatched. The CDR3 here is CATSRRAGDEQFF. As DNA, the CDR3 is TGTGCCACCAGCAGACGAGCGGGAGATGAGCAGTTCTTC. Complete variable domain (other parts from reference TRBV15 and TRBJ2-1): DAMVIQNPRYQVTQFGKPVTLSCSQTLNHNVMYWYQQKSSQAPKLLFHYYDKDFNNEADTPDNFQSRRPNTSFCFLDIRSPGLGDTAMYLCATSRRAGDEQFFGPGTRLTVL.

In this sample, this clonotype turned up many times. V is TRBV12-3 or TRBV12-4 and J is TRBJ1-6, with 9 bases aligning to TRBD1. The CDR3 covers 14 residues. The V gene end was trimmed by 6 bases and the J gene end by 9 bases; junction bases not matched to a gene: 6. The CDR3 sequence is CASSLQGASSPLHF. In DNA form, the CDR3 reads TGTGCCAGCAGCCTACAGGGGGCGAGTTCACCCCTCCACTTT.

This clonotype was detected many times. The chain uses TRBV2 and TRBJ2-3; no definite D call. The CDR3 loop spans 11 amino acids. CDR1 is SNHLY, CDR2 FYNNEI, per germline. V was shortened by 10 bases and J by 1 base, with 6 bases between the two germline ends. CDR3 bases: TGTGCCACCGGGCGCACAGATACGCAGTATTTT. It codes for CATGRTDTQYF.

J is TRBJ1-3 and V is TRBV30; D not certain. Germline V lookup: CDR1 GTSNPN, CDR2 SVGIG (reference sequence). The length of the CDR3 is 13 residues. V was clipped by 4 bases and J by 4 bases, with 11 bases between them. This chain's CDR3 is CAWTRVGGNTIYF. Written as DNA, the CDR3 is TGTGCCTGGACCCGAGTGGGGGGAAACACCATATATTTT.

This clonotype was detected only a few times. The gene calls are TRBV12-3 or TRBV12-4 and TRBJ2-2; 7 bases match TRBD1. V shed 6 bases and J 1 base; nucleotides not matched to a gene: 5. This CDR3 comprises 15 residues. CDR3 sequence (DNA): TGTGCCAGCAGCGGGGACAGCAAGAACACCGGGGAGCTGTTTTTT. Its protein is CASSGDSKNTGELFF.

This clonotype was recorded many times. The CDR3 DNA sequence: TGTGCCAGCAGTTCCGGGGACAGGGTGGGAACTGAAGCTTTCTTT. Amino acid sequence: CASSSGDRVGTEAFF. The chain has TRBV6-1 and TRBJ1-1; 9 nucleotides line up with TRBD1. V gave up 5 bases and J gave up 5 bases; unmatched junction bases: 9. CDR3 length: 15 residues. CDR1 and CDR2 (germline): MNHNS, SASEGT.

This clonotype was seen at least ten times. The chain has TRBV11-2 and TRBJ2-3, with no clear D. The CDR3 sequence is 14 residues long. The germline gives CDR1 SGHAT, CDR2 FQNNGV. Deletions cut 4 bases from V and 1 base from J, with 9 bases between. The CDR3 sequence: CASSWASGTDTQYF. CDR3 coding DNA: TGTGCCAGCAGCTGGGCCAGCGGCACAGATACGCAGTATTTT.

The V gene is TRBV7-3, the J gene TRBJ2-1; 8 nucleotides line up with TRBD2. CDR3 length equals 15 residues. Germline V lookup: CDR1 SGHTA, CDR2 FQGTGA. Trimming removed 5 bases from V and 7 bases from J; junction bases left unmatched: 10. The CDR3 nucleotides are TGTGCCAGCAGCCCCCTCCCCGGGACTAGGAATGAGCAGTTCTTC. Amino acids: CASSPLPGTRNEQFF.

The rearrangement links TRBV7-3 to TRBJ1-3; possibly TRBD1 for D (6 bases). The germline V gene encodes CDR1 SGHTA and CDR2 FQGTGA. This CDR3 has 15 amino acids. V lost 5 bases and J lost 4, with 15 bases in between. This chain's CDR3 is CASSPGGGTGNTIYF. The DNA for the CDR3 is TGTGCCAGCAGCCCGGGAGGGGGGACGGGAAACACCATATATTTT.

In this sample, this clonotype turned up a few times. In DNA, the CDR3 is TGTGCCACAAGGACAGGGGGATCTAGCACAGATACGCAGTATTTT. Residues: CATRTGGSSTDTQYF. The chain uses TRBV12-3 or TRBV12-4 and TRBJ2-3, with 10 bases matching TRBD1. CDR3 length: 15 amino acids. Germline trimming cut 10 bases from V and 0 bases from J; bases unmatched to any gene: 7.

V usage is TRBV7-3 and J usage is TRBJ2-5; 9 bases line up with TRBD1. Losses at the gene ends were 5 bases for V and 5 bases for J; bases not matched to a gene: 18. CDR3 size: 18 residues. Germline values: CDR1 SGHTA, CDR2 FQGTGA. The CDR3 sequence is CASSPWDRVGGGSETQYF. In nucleotides, the CDR3 is TGTGCCAGCAGCCCCTGGGACAGGGTTGGGGGAGGTAGCGAGACCCAGTACTTC.

This chain links TRBV19 with TRBJ1-6; 12 bases are shared with TRBD1. This CDR3 has 18 amino acids. The V and J ends lost 6 bases and 5 bases, in that order; junction bases with no gene match: 11. CDR1 LNHDA and CDR2 SQIVND come from the germline V gene (reference sequence). CDR3 amino acids: CASRPGTGGFLDNSPLHF. The DNA of the CDR3 is TGTGCCAGTAGACCCGGGACAGGGGGCTTTTTGGATAATTCACCCCTCCACTTT.

This clonotype was seen many times. The chain has TRBV28 and TRBJ2-1; possibly TRBD1 for D (5 bases). The V end was cut by 4 bases, the J end by 6 bases, with 13 bases between. Germline CDR1 reads MDHEN; CDR2 reads SYDVKM. CDR3 length: 14 residues. The CDR3 is CASSSPPGRNEQFF. The CDR3 DNA reads as TGTGCCAGCAGTTCCCCCCCAGGGCGCAATGAGCAGTTCTTC. Using reference TRBV28 and TRBJ2-1 for the parts outside the CDR3, the full variable domain is DVKVTQSSRYLVKRTGEKVFLECVQDMDHENMFWYRQDPGLGLRLIYFSYDVKMKEKGDIPEGYSVSREKKERFSLILESASTNQTSMYLCASSSPPGRNEQFFGPGTRLTVL.

This clonotype has a handful of counts. The junction and the germline gene differ at one end; a read error may be behind it. Here the CDR3 DNA reads TGCGCCAGCAGCTTGGACGGACAGGTCTGGCTTTTT. Encoded protein: CASSLDGQVWLF. This chain connects TRBV5-1 to TRBJ2-2, with 7 bases that match TRBD1. Germline values: CDR1 SGHRS, CDR2 YFSETQ. This CDR3 spans 12 amino acids.

On this clonotype itself: A much larger clone differs by one base, so this may be a read error. This chain connects TRBV30 to TRBJ1-3; D unresolved. V was clipped by 5 bases and J by 4 bases, with 15 bases between them. Germline assignment: CDR1 GTSNPN and CDR2 SVGIG (reference sequence). The CDR3 covers 14 residues. DNA of the CDR3: TGTGCCTGGGGGCTTGGAAGGTTGGGAAACACCATATATTTT. Residues: CAWGLGRLGNTIYF. Full variable domain (remainder filled in from reference TRBV30 and TRBJ1-3): SQTIHQWPATLVQPVGSPLSLECTVEGTSNPNLYWYRQAAGRGLQLLFYSVGIGQISSEVPQNLSASRPQDRQFILSSKKLLLSDSGFYLCAWGLGRLGNTIYFGEGSWLTVV.